Described below is a single TCR beta chain sequence and its context. Its antigen specificity is not known. The data belong to a study of cytomegalovirus exposure and HLA in healthy donors (dated by TCRdb to 2016 to 2017). Describing the broader study: According to an earlier analysis of several hundred of the donors, about 190 million T cells yielded 95 million to 140 million unique TCR beta sequences and approximately 300 Gb of sequence data. An early release covering 550 to 700 HLA-typed donors comprised approximately 300 gigabases of sequencing data and around 80 million unique TCR sequences. Because of strong linkage in the cohort, roughly five DR-DQ haplotypes were treated as single units for association and clustering. Along with the roughly 670-subject first cohort, a separate validation cohort of around 110 different subjects was used. Donor age, sex, ethnicity and CMV serostatus were compiled together with the repertoire data. Across some 400 genotyped donors of the cohort, an average of roughly 250,000 unique TCR beta nucleotide sequences per donor were sequenced, and approximately 17% of those sequences were non-productive. In an earlier analysis of 587 of the donors, high-throughput TCR beta sequencing was used to judge whether each TCR beta V gene segment behaved as functional or pseudogenic. All discovery cohort repertoires had been generated using a single sequencing platform. A later genetic analysis used genome-wide SNP genotypes for about 65% of the roughly 670 donors, treating that subset as a discovery cohort. High-throughput TCR immunosequencing, statistical association of individual TCRs with disease status, and machine learning were combined to predict cytomegalovirus infection status. Typing coverage differed by locus: A, B, C, DRB1 and DQB1 were typed in about 620-640 donors, DQA1 in roughly 500, DPA1 in some 610, and DPB1 in around 440. The later analysis used no new phenotypic data to find candidate immune exposures, relying instead on TCR beta sequences and their occurrence across donors. Of the roughly 420 genotyped donors, approximately 81% were placed in the genetic ancestry cluster associated with self-reported Caucasian donors. A later analysis re-examined previously published TCR beta repertoires from more than 550 donors and added high-resolution HLA genotyping to investigate patterns of TCR occurrence. The study profiled the T cell repertoires of about 720 subjects by immunosequencing and related them to cytomegalovirus serostatus. The study aimed to test whether signatures of past pathogen exposure could be identified by cataloging public T cell receptors. HLA typing included class I and class II loci at four-digit resolution.

Paper-wide results and their limitations: A later analysis associated 16,951 TCR beta sequences with specific HLA alleles at a false discovery rate of 0.05. While some public TCRs were present in many individuals, most TCR sequences turned up only very rarely across donors. In a later analysis, TCR association rates were found to vary across HLA loci, with the most associated TCRs seen for DRB1 alleles and the fewest for HLA-C alleles. It was suggested by the authors that the approach could potentially be generalized to other disease states and immunological phenotypes. Only TCR beta chains were sequenced in this cohort, and the absence of alpha or paired-chain data limited detectable features. A further reported finding was that TCR beta sequences accurately predicted the HLA-A and HLA-B alleles for most subjects in the first cohort. Sequencing depth was assumed to be roughly uniform across donors in the presence/absence analyses, though that assumption may not hold. Linkage disequilibrium might explain the correlated functional status among segregating V segments, but an unknown experimental factor could not be excluded. In a later genetic analysis, a missense DCLRE1C variant was associated with V-gene and J-gene trimming of TCR beta chains, and the association was replicated in an independent cohort. The classifier was reported to diagnose cytomegalovirus status with high specificity and sensitivity in both the original cohort and the validation cohort. A few of the identified cytomegalovirus-associated TCR beta chains were confirmed in vitro to be specific for cytomegalovirus antigens. Because counts were too low, under 20 rarely observed V segments, including chromosome 9 orphons, were left out of the earlier analysis of 500 to 750 of the donors. The study gave a list of about 160 TCR beta chains associated with cytomegalovirus. In an earlier analysis of a few hundred of the donors, most TCR beta V segments were observed in productive rearrangements about 87% or about 30% of the time, broadly matching IMGT annotations. A cluster of highly shared sequence variants was judged likely to be a technical artifact of the sequencing pipeline. Assigning TCR associations to individual alleles was difficult when HLA alleles, especially DR and DQ, strongly co-occurred. In a later analysis, several top co-occurrence clusters were reported to appear linked to parvovirus B19, influenza, CMV and Epstein-Barr virus. A later analysis found that most CMV-associated TCR beta chains appeared HLA-restricted, with HLA associations seemingly driven largely by CMV exposure. Because HLA typing was unavailable for some donors at each locus, only the typed subset was used in association tests. Some IMGT-functional V segments, including TRBV6-2 and TRBV6-3, could not be told apart with the 87-base-pair reads, so those segments were excluded. A later genetic analysis reported fewer N-insertions in productive TCRs among donors in an Asian-associated ancestry cluster than the approximately 670-donor mean. Compared with equally common non-associated chains, HLA-associated TCR beta chains in a later analysis were more clonally expanded and had lower generation probabilities. The only immune exposure information available for the cohort was CMV serostatus.

The cohort comprised 710 or so healthy bone marrow donors. At the time of sampling, every cohort member was nominally healthy, though immune exposures that went unrecorded were likely present. The donor was CMV seropositive and belonged to the group of over 250 seropositive cohort members. A peripheral blood sample was collected from each donor, and TCR beta sequencing was performed on peripheral blood mononuclear cells. Genomic DNA extraction from the blood cell samples was performed with the Qiagen DNeasy Blood Extraction Kit. The library was obtained by the immunoSEQ multiplex PCR assay. A mixture of 60 forward primers for TCR Vbeta segments and 13 reverse primers for TCR Jbeta segments was used in the multiplex PCR. Amplification of the CDR3 region of rearranged TCR beta genes was performed with a multiplex PCR assay on genomic DNA. The Illumina HiSeq System was used to sequence the amplified TCR beta libraries as 87-base-pair reads. On the authors' methods: A later analysis counted 65 million to 90 million unique TCR beta chains across the 670 or so repertoires, and 9 million to 14 million of these chains were shared by at least two donors. A nearest-neighbor algorithm error-corrected the raw reads and collapsed the reads into unique sequences, merging closely related sequences to remove PCR and sequencing errors. To assign V, D and J gene segments, CDR3 sequences were aligned to IMGT reference sequences. For a sequence to be retained, a match of at least six nucleotides was required to both a V gene segment and a J gene segment. Rearrangements were classified as productive when the CDR3 lacked stop codons and remained in frame with V and J, and all other rearrangements were classified as non-productive. Following IMGT convention, CDR3 was defined as the stretch from the second conserved V-encoded cysteine up to the conserved J-encoded phenylalanine. The earlier analysis of more than 450 of the donors excluded sequences that lacked an unambiguous match to a single V gene segment. In an earlier analysis of more than 500 of the donors, a V segment was called functional when productive rearrangements were above 56.7%, and segregating when the standard deviation between donors exceeded 5%. A statistical classification framework was developed to diagnose cytomegalovirus status using the catalog of TCR beta chain sequences. A later analysis assigned V and J genes by comparing TCR nucleotide sequences with IMGT/GENE-DB human TR gene sequences. Using the TCRdist pipeline, a later analysis assigned CDR3 sequences along with most-parsimonious VDJ recombination scenarios. In a later analysis, each TCR beta chain was defined by its CDR3 amino acid sequence together with its V-gene family, and reads without a unique V-gene family were excluded. In a later analysis, a few hundred highly shared, low-generation-probability nucleotide sequences were removed to address suspected cross-contamination and a sequencing artifact. For each public chain, a later analysis derived a clonal expansion index from normalized ranks of inferred template counts within each repertoire. In a later analysis, generation probabilities were computed using a VDJ recombination model fitted to out-of-frame rearrangements, and the results were checked against IGoR. Hypergeometric tests were used in a later analysis to score TCR-TCR, TCR-HLA and TCR-CMV co-occurrence, with a repertoire-size bias correction applied to the TCR pairs. False discovery rates were estimated in a later analysis by permuting HLA or CMV assignments 20 times. In a later analysis, co-occurring TCRs were grouped with DBSCAN, and TCRdist sequence similarity was added when clustering was performed within HLA-allele-positive subsets. Co-occurrence clustering excluded repertoires with fewer than 30,000 or more than 120,000 public chains, plus five with anomalous nucleotide sharing. TCRdb retrieved this table from immuneACCESS and kept in-frame rearrangements only. Not all clones are present; in checked studies, unresolved V genes account for under half, and no reason is known for the remainder. The V and J calls and the clone size are those of that table, but D and trimming were determined from the DNA. This sample's table has entries for more than 40,000 clones. Roughly 26% of the sample belongs to the ten largest clones.

From its cysteine to its phenylalanine, the CDR3 spans 16 amino acids. The retained sequence is limited to the CDR3, 48 bases, with the frame set at the first base. Trimming accounts for 3 bases at V and 1 base at J, while the number of junction bases matched to no gene is 9. From the germline V gene, CDR1 is SGDLS and CDR2 is YYNGEE. This sequence uses TRBV9 and TRBJ1-2, with 7 junctional bases fitting TRBD1. The TCR originated in a man in his forties in good health and CMV-seropositive. Sequenced material: PBMCs. DNA sequence: TGTGCCAGCAGCGAGAGGACAGGATCGTTTAACTATGGCTACACCTTC. The encoded protein is CASSERTGSFNYGYTF. Reference TRBV9 and TRBJ1-2 genes cover what lies past the CDR3, so the full variable domain is DSGVTQTPKHLITATGQRVTLRCSPRSGDLSVYWYQQSLDQGLQFLIQYYNGEERAKGNILERFSAQQFPDLHSELNLSSLELGDSALYFCASSERTGSFNYGYTFGSGTRLTVV.